This T cell receptor beta chain was retrieved from a study of blood T cell repertoires in COVID-19. Overall study: PBMCs, B-cell-depleted T cells, or T cells were the source of the cDNA or gDNA that made up the material.

CDR3 length: 17 residues. The V gene lost 6 bases and the J gene lost 1 base, with 18 bases spanning the gap. CDR1 is LGHDT and CDR2 is YNNKEL in the germline V gene (reference sequence). As originally analysed: Reference gene primer amplification yielded estimated nucleated cell counts. The table came from immunoSEQ multiplex PCR; TCRdb's copy has only in-frame clones and leaves some out. V, J and clone size derive from that table, while D and trimming were established from the DNA sequence. The sample holds about 220,000 clones; 85% to 90% are singletons and the top ten take around 15%. This rearrangement joins TRBV3-1 (or the pseudogene TRBV3-2) to TRBJ2-2; D unclear. Material for sequencing was PBMCs or T cells enriched from blood (not recorded which). This sequence was found in a woman aged 45-65 years with acute COVID-19. The CDR3: CASSRMGQQLNTGELFF. The CDR3 bases are TGTGCCAGCAGTCGTATGGGCCAGCAATTGAACACCGGGGAGCTGTTTTTT.